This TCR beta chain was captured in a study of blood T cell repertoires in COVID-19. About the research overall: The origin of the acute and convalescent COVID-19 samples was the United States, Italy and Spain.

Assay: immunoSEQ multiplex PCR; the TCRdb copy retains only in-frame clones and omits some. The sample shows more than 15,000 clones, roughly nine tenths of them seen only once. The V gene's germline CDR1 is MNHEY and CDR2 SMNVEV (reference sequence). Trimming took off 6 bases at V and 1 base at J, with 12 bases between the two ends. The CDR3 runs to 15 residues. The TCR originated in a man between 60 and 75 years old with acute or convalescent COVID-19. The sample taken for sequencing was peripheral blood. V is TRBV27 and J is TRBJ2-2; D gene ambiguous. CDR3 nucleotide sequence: TGTGCCAGCAGGAGAGAAATTCGGAACACCGGGGAGCTGTTTTTT. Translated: CASRREIRNTGELFF.